This TCR beta chain was recorded in a study of vaccination and CD4 T cells after COVID-19. Findings of the study overall: A nonsignificant median increase from about 20 to 38 SARS-CoV-2-reactive clonotypes was observed.

TCRdb used MiXCR to reprocess the PCR reads, holding one entry per CDR3 protein. The table includes approximately 19,000 distinct CDR3 sequences, approximately 67% detected once. Concerning this clonotype: Its antigen is as yet unknown.

This receptor was taken from a human donor who had recovered from COVID-19. This specimen consisted of CD4+ T cells from blood, obtained before SARS-CoV-2 vaccination.

DNA of the CDR3: TGCGCCAGCAGCGAGAGACAGGTGGCCTATGGCTACACCTTC. Encoded protein: CASSERQVAYGYTF. V is TRBV4-1 and J is TRBJ1-2, with D maybe TRBD1 (6 bases). This CDR3 contains 14 residues. The V gene lost 5 bases and the J gene lost 4 bases, with 14 bases spanning the gap. Germline CDR1 is MGHRA and CDR2 is YSYEKL.